This TCR beta chain was observed in a study of T cell clones after liver transplantation. Turning to the study itself: Three of the eight recipients were HCV-positive; the rest had non-autoimmune, non-viral transplant indications.

Method: immunoSEQ multiplex PCR; TCRdb's copy keeps in-frame clones and lacks some. The sample contains some 34,000 clones, approximately 96% of which appear only once. The CDR3 spans 15 residues. With 4 bases clipped from V and 2 bases from J, the junction kept 5 bases outside the gene matches. Germline loops: CDR1 SGHDT, CDR2 YYEEEE. With respect to this clone: What it recognizes is unknown.

Study results and caveats: The donor-reactive repertoire was only partly measurable in a couple of subjects, lacking donor cells. Donor-reactive sequences fell more than third party-reactive ones, suggesting partial deletion. A significant post-transplant drop in circulating graft-donor-reactive CD4 TCRbeta sequences occurred in most of the 8 subjects.

The sample consisted of CD8+ T cells from blood, taken 12 months after liver transplant. V usage is TRBV5-6 and J usage is TRBJ2-1, with 8 bases matching TRBD1. The receptor was isolated from a human patient who received a liver transplant. T cells may partly derive from the graft donor. The CDR3 loop is CASSHDRGAYNEQFF. The CDR3 region has the DNA TGTGCCAGCAGCCACGACAGGGGCGCCTACAATGAGCAGTTCTTC. The full variable domain, in which reference TRBV5-6 and TRBJ2-1 provide the parts outside the CDR3, is DAGVTQSPTHLIKTRGQQVTLRCSPKSGHDTVSWYQQALGQGPQFIFQYYEEEERQRGNFPDRFSGHQFPNYSSELNVNALLLGDSALYLCASSHDRGAYNEQFFGPGTRLTVL.